This passage covers 32 T cell receptor beta chains from one sample sequenced in a study of blood T cells in healthy people across ages. The authors ran a second PCR of roughly 7 to 11 cycles using a sample-barcoded 5' primer and a J-beta primer mix. Each CDR3 protein gets one entry after TCRdb re-called the 5' RACE reads with MiXCR. Here the sample spans around 1,500,000 distinct CDR3 sequences, 42% being singletons. The specimen was blood. These receptors were taken from a woman aged 18-35 years in good health.

This clonotype has a handful of counts. V is TRBV7-9 and J is TRBJ1-4; 9 nucleotides agree with TRBD1. The germline V gene encodes CDR1 SEHNR and CDR2 FQNEAQ (reference sequence). Trimming at V came to 2 bases and at J to 6 bases, leaving 7 bases not matched to a gene. The CDR3 has 16 amino acids. The CDR3 bases are TGTGCCAGCAGCTTACGGACAGGGGTAGGGGATGAAAAACTGTTTTTT. It yields the protein CASSLRTGVGDEKLFF.

The genes are TRBV14 and TRBJ2-5, with TRBD2 matching over 8 bases. The CDR3 loop spans 12 amino acids. Germline assignment: CDR1 SGHDN and CDR2 FVKESK. With V trimmed by 6 bases and J by 6 bases, 3 bases remained unmatched. CDR3 amino acids: CASRLSGKTQYF. The DNA for the CDR3 is TGTGCCAGCAGACTTAGCGGGAAGACCCAGTACTTC.

This clonotype has more than one count but fewer than ten. At one end the junction does not follow the germline gene, possibly because of a read error. The V gene is TRBV25-1, the J gene TRBJ1-2; D is unclear. Per the germline V gene, CDR1 is MGHDK and CDR2 is SYGVNS. This CDR3 contains 14 residues. DNA of the CDR3: TGTACCAGCAGTGAATTAAGGGAGGACTATGGCTACACCTTC. As protein: CTSSELREDYGYTF.

The chain employs TRBV18 and TRBJ2-1; D might be TRBD1 (5 bases). Trimming removed 2 bases at V and 3 bases at J, with 11 bases between. Germline CDR1 KGHSH, CDR2 LQKENI. The CDR3 extends over 15 amino acids. This chain's CDR3 is CASSPNQGIYNEQFF. The CDR3 DNA sequence: TGTGCCAGCTCACCAAACCAGGGTATCTACAATGAGCAGTTCTTC.

V and J are TRBV20-1 and TRBJ1-2; 8 bases match TRBD1. Trimming cost V 5 bases and J 4 bases; bases outside gene matches: 6. The CDR3 sequence is 13 residues long. CDR1 DFQATT and CDR2 SNEGSKA come from the germline V gene (reference sequence). The CDR3 bases are TGCAGTGCTCCCCGGACAGGGTCCTATGGCTACACCTTC. Translating gives CSAPRTGSYGYTF.

This chain joins TRBV30 and TRBJ1-1; no clear D. Trimming cost V 4 bases and J 1 base, with 19 bases left between them. Germline lookup yields CDR1 GTSNPN and CDR2 SVGIG (reference sequence). The CDR3 extends over 16 amino acids. The CDR3 reads CAWTGIRTPANTEAFF. CDR3 in DNA: TGTGCCTGGACCGGGATTCGGACGCCGGCGAACACTGAAGCTTTCTTT.

The genes are TRBV29-1 and TRBJ2-1, with D possibly matching TRBD2 (6 bases). Trimming took off 6 bases at V and 2 bases at J, with 14 bases between the two ends. Germline-derived CDR1 and CDR2 are SQVTM and ANQGSEA. CDR3 length equals 14 residues. This CDR3 is CSVYSGGAYNEQFF. DNA of the CDR3: TGCAGCGTCTATAGCGGAGGAGCCTACAATGAGCAGTTCTTC.

The chain employs TRBV6-6 and TRBJ2-7; D is perhaps TRBD2 (6 bases). Trimming removed 4 bases from V and 7 bases from J, with 20 bases in between. The CDR3 runs to 15 residues. CDR1 MNHNY and CDR2 SVGAGI come from the germline V gene (reference sequence). CDR3 sequence reads: CASSSLGRGRGEQYF. The CDR3 DNA sequence: TGTGCCAGCAGTTCCCTCGGACGCGGGCGGGGTGAGCAGTACTTC.

CDR3 in amino acids: CASSPSLWGGYTF. The CDR3 nucleotides read TGTGCCAGCAGCCCTAGCCTGTGGGGTGGCTACACCTTC. The chain combines TRBV11-2 with TRBJ1-2; D gene unclear. V was shortened by 5 bases and J by 7 bases, with 14 bases between the two germline ends. Germline CDR1 reads SGHAT; CDR2 reads FQNNGV. This CDR3 has 13 residues.

This clonotype showed up just once. The genes are TRBV20-1 and TRBJ1-1; 8 bases line up with TRBD1. Looked up from germline, CDR1 is DFQATT and CDR2 is SNEGSKA (reference sequence). V was pared by 2 bases and J by 4 bases, with 3 bases of the junction left unmatched. This CDR3 has 13 residues. The CDR3 sequence: CSARRQGSTEAFF. CDR3 DNA sequence: TGCAGTGCTAGACGACAGGGGAGCACTGAAGCTTTCTTT.

This sequence joins TRBV20-1 and TRBJ2-3; 7 bases match TRBD1. The CDR3 contains 15 residues. CDR1 is DFQATT and CDR2 is SNEGSKA in the germline V gene (reference sequence). The ends lost 4 bases at V and 0 bases at J; junction bases unmatched: 7. Written as DNA, the CDR3 is TGCAGTGCTACTTACAGGGGCGATAGCACAGATACGCAGTATTTT. This codes for CSATYRGDSTDTQYF.

CDR3 nucleotides: TGCGCCAGCAGCTTTTGGTCAGGATACCTTGACAATGAGCAGTTCTTC. Encoded protein: CASSFWSGYLDNEQFF. The chain employs TRBV5-1 and TRBJ2-1; D remains ambiguous. The ends were cut back, 2 bases at V and 5 bases at J, with 17 bases in the middle. CDR3 size: 16 residues. Germline V gene data show CDR1 as SGHRS and CDR2 as YFSETQ.

The V gene is TRBV6-1, the J gene TRBJ1-1; D gene unclear. Trimming took 2 bases from V and 11 from J, leaving 15 bases between them. This CDR3 is built from 13 residues. Looked up from germline, CDR1 is MNHNS and CDR2 is SASEGT. As DNA, the CDR3 is TGTGCCAGCAGTGAATGGAACTGGGATTGGGCTTTCTTT. Translated, it gives CASSEWNWDWAFF.

Notes on this clonotype: At one of its ends the junction is not consistent with the germline gene, which may arise from a read error. The CDR3 is CASRSSGYRPSSYNSPPHF. CDR3 nucleotides: TGTGCCAGCAGATCCTCGGGCTACAGGCCGAGCTCCTATAATTCACCCCCCCACTTT. The chain combines TRBV6-5 with TRBJ1-6; weak D call: TRBD1 (5 bases). CDR3 size: 19 residues. Looked up from germline, CDR1 is MNHEY and CDR2 is SVGAGI.

This clonotype occurred once. Relative to the germline gene, one junction end is altered; a read error may explain this. The chain recombines TRBV2 with TRBJ2-7, with D unresolved. The germline gives CDR1 SNHLY, CDR2 FYNNEI. CDR3 length: 14 residues. The DNA for the CDR3 is TGTGCCAGCAGTGTGTCCCCAAGCTCCCACGAGCAGTACTTC. This sequence encodes CASSVSPSSHEQYF. The full variable domain, in which reference TRBV2 and TRBJ2-7 provide the parts outside the CDR3, is EPEVTQTPSHQVTQMGQEVILRCVPISNHLYFYWYRQILGQKVEFLVSFYNNEISEKSEIFDDQFSVERPDGSNFTLKIRSTKLEDSAMYFCASSVSPSSHEQYFGPGTRLTVT.

This clonotype was recorded a few times. The rearrangement joins TRBV24-1 to TRBJ2-1, with TRBD1 identical over 9 bases. Per germline, CDR1 KGHDR and CDR2 SFDVKD. The CDR3 spans 15 residues. V lost 5 bases to trimming and J lost 5 bases; unmatched junction nucleotides: 6. CDR3 protein: CATSAPGQGDNEQFF. The CDR3 DNA is TGTGCCACCAGTGCCCCGGGACAGGGTGACAATGAGCAGTTCTTC.

Comment on this clonotype: Germline and junction disagree at one end, which may indicate a read error. The chain employs TRBV6-6 and TRBJ2-4; TRBD2 is a possible D gene (5 bases). With the DNA end fitting TRBJ2-7 better, the J assignment may be wrong. Germline loops: CDR1 MNHNY, CDR2 SVGAGI (reference sequence). The CDR3 contains 13 residues. Here the CDR3 reads CASSGGQSSEQYF. CDR3 nucleotide sequence: TGTGCCAGCAGTGGAGGCCAATCCTCCGAGCAGTACTTC.

This chain connects TRBV3-1 to TRBJ2-7; 8 nucleotides align to TRBD2. The CDR3 has 15 residues. Germline V gene lookup returns CDR1 LGHDT and CDR2 YNNKEL (reference sequence). V shed 4 bases and J 0 bases; nucleotides not matched to a gene: 5. For the CDR3, the DNA is TGTGCCAGCAGCCTTACACTAGCGGCCTCCTACGAGCAGTACTTC. This gives the protein CASSLTLAASYEQYF.

CDR3 nucleotide sequence: TGCGCCAGCAGCCCAGACCAGGGGGCTGGGGCCAACGTCCTGACTTTC. This translates into CASSPDQGAGANVLTF. The rearrangement links TRBV4-1 to TRBJ2-6; TRBD1 agrees at 7 bases. Per germline, CDR1 MGHRA and CDR2 YSYEKL. The CDR3 totals 16 residues. V trimming: 4 bases; J trimming: 2 bases; junction bases outside the gene matches: 5.

A few counts support this clonotype. The V gene is TRBV7-2, the J gene TRBJ2-1; TRBD2 agrees at 7 bases. With 0 bases clipped from V and 7 bases from J, the junction kept 9 bases outside the gene matches. This CDR3 comprises 16 residues. From germline, CDR1 is SGHTA and CDR2 FQGNSA. Here the CDR3 DNA reads TGTGCCAGCAGCTTAGCGCGATATCTCGGGGGGAATGAGCAGTTCTTC. This encodes CASSLARYLGGNEQFF.

This clonotype was found a few times. V is TRBV6-1 and J is TRBJ2-1; TRBD2 matches at 8 bases. Germline loops: CDR1 MNHNS, CDR2 SASEGT. This CDR3 is 14 amino acids long. Trimming removed 6 bases from V and 7 bases from J; junction bases left unmatched: 8. In nucleotides, the CDR3 is TGTGCCAGCAGGGGACTCGCGGGAGGAAATGAGCAGTTCTTC. Its translation is CASRGLAGGNEQFF.

This chain links TRBV5-8 with TRBJ1-1; D remains ambiguous. Trimming removed 1 base from V and 8 bases from J, with 12 bases in between. CDR1 SGHTS and CDR2 YDEGEE come from the germline V gene. The CDR3 is made up of 13 amino acids. The CDR3 nucleotides read TGTGCCAGCAGCTTGAATGCAATTTTAGAAGCTTTCTTT. This translates into CASSLNAILEAFF.

V gene TRBV3-1 combines with J gene TRBJ2-3, with no clear D. Trimming took 1 base from V and 4 from J, leaving 9 bases between them. The CDR3 contains 14 residues. Germline V gene lookup returns CDR1 LGHDT and CDR2 YNNKEL (reference sequence). CDR3 DNA sequence: TGTGCCAGCAGCCAAGTTGCAGCTGCAGATACGCAGTATTTT. Its protein is CASSQVAAADTQYF.

The V call is TRBV4-1, the J call TRBJ2-5; D gene unclear. Germline V gives CDR1 MGHRA, CDR2 YSYEKL. V gave up 1 base and J gave up 11 bases, with 26 bases separating them. The CDR3 has 17 amino acids. The CDR3 nucleotides read TGCGCCAGCAGCCAAGGTAGTCCGCTCCCCCTTGCGGATGAGCAGTACTTC. Amino acids: CASSQGSPLPLADEQYF.

This clonotype was detected a few times. The chain joins TRBV11-2 to TRBJ2-3; TRBD2 agrees at 7 bases. In germline, CDR1 is SGHAT, CDR2 FQNNGV. This CDR3 comprises 17 residues. V shed 1 base and J 1 base; nucleotides not matched to a gene: 8. The CDR3 sequence is CASSLVLIGGGTDTQYF. In nucleotides, the CDR3 is TGTGCCAGCAGCTTAGTCCTTATTGGGGGGGGCACAGATACGCAGTATTTT.

The chain is built from TRBV12-3 or TRBV12-4 and TRBJ2-6; unclear D gene. V was cut by 7 bases and J by 0 bases, with 7 bases left in between. The CDR3 runs 14 residues. CDR3 DNA: TGTGCCAGCATTCCCCACTCTGGGGCCAACGTCCTGACTTTC. It codes for CASIPHSGANVLTF.

The rearrangement links TRBV6-6 to TRBJ1-2; D call uncertain. The CDR3 consists of 13 residues. V was cut by 3 bases and J by 8 bases, with 13 bases left in between. Germline CDR1 is MNHNY and CDR2 is SVGAGI (reference sequence). CDR3 amino acids: CASSYPDGSGYTF. CDR3 nucleotides: TGTGCCAGCAGTTATCCCGATGGATCAGGCTACACCTTC.

J is TRBJ2-7 and V is TRBV3-1; TRBD1 agrees at 7 bases. CDR1 is LGHDT, CDR2 YNNKEL, per germline (reference sequence). J was trimmed by 4 bases and V by 4 bases; bases with no gene match: 7. The CDR3 is 14 amino acids. The CDR3 loop is CASSRLGQPYEQYF. DNA for the CDR3: TGTGCCAGCAGCCGACTGGGACAGCCTTACGAGCAGTACTTC.

This clonotype was seen a handful of times. This chain connects TRBV29-1 to TRBJ2-1; 8 bases line up with TRBD2. The CDR3 is 14 residues long. The V and J ends lost 7 bases and 6 bases, in that order; junction bases with no gene match: 11. Germline-derived CDR1 and CDR2 are SQVTM and ANQGSEA. The CDR3 reads CSAKRGTSGNEQFF. The CDR3 DNA is TGCAGCGCGAAAAGGGGTACTAGCGGCAATGAGCAGTTCTTC.

This clonotype showed up just a few times. The CDR3 bases are TGTGCCAGCAGTAACCGGGCGCACAATGAGCAGTACTTC. It translates to CASSNRAHNEQYF. The chain employs TRBV6-6 and TRBJ2-1; D not resolved. The J call is in doubt because the DNA end fits TRBJ2-7 better. The CDR3 is made up of 13 amino acids. Germline lookup yields CDR1 MNHNY and CDR2 SVGAGI (reference sequence).

The J gene is TRBJ2-1, the V gene TRBV14, with D perhaps assigned TRBD1 or TRBD2 (5 bases each). Trimming shortened V by 0 bases and J by 7 bases, and 16 bases separated the two germline ends. Germline-derived CDR1 and CDR2 are SGHDN and FVKESK. The CDR3 totals 16 residues. In nucleotides, the CDR3 is TGTGCCAGCAGCCAAGAAGAGGGGTGGGGAGCGAATGAGCAGTTCTTC. This encodes CASSQEEGWGANEQFF. Full variable domain (remainder filled in from reference TRBV14 and TRBJ2-1): EAGVTQFPSHSVIEKGQTVTLRCDPISGHDNLYWYRRVMGKEIKFLLHFVKESKQDESGMPNNRFLAERTGGTYSTLKVQPAELEDSGVYFCASSQEEGWGANEQFFGPGTRLTVL.

The rearrangement links TRBV18 to TRBJ2-2; no firm D call. CDR1 and CDR2 from the germline V gene are KGHSH and LQKENI. V was trimmed by 2 bases and J by 2 bases, leaving 12 bases between them. The CDR3 runs to 16 residues. The CDR3, as DNA: TGTGCCAGCTCACCAACGGTCACAGCTAACACCGGGGAGCTGTTTTTT. This translates into CASSPTVTANTGELFF.